The clone carrying this T cell receptor beta chain was seen more than once but under ten times. The antigen remains undetermined. The authors produced TCR alpha and TCR beta cDNA libraries with sample barcodes and UMIs by 5'RACE using constant-segment primers. TCRdb called the 5' RACE reads again in MiXCR, with one record for every CDR3 protein. Of 45,000 to 65,000 distinct CDR3 sequences in the sample, over 9% were seen once. Unmatched junction bases numbered 7, after V lost 6 bases and J lost 7 bases. The CDR3 spans 13 residues. Germline V gene data show CDR1 as MNHNS and CDR2 as SASEGT. The data derive from a study of T-cell memory formation after mild COVID-19. Study-wide results and limits: Specificity for SARS-CoV-2 was not confirmed among the second-wave clones peaking on day 37. Researchers found some responding clones in pre-infection memory, a sign that cross-reactive memory joined. Clones that got smaller from day 15 to 85 had even CD4/CD8, while clones growing later tipped toward CD4+.

The chain employs TRBV6-1 and TRBJ1-2; TRBD1 matches 8 bases. This sequence originates from an adult woman who had mild COVID-19 (a few samples of this study predate the infection). Cell type and time point are not known. Specimen: PBMCs or a T cell subset sorted from them (not recorded which). The chain's CDR3 is CASRFRGPAGYTF. The CDR3 DNA follows: TGTGCCAGCAGATTCAGGGGGCCCGCTGGCTACACCTTC.